The 18 T cell receptor beta chains in this list originate from one sample, sequenced in a study of T-cell memory formation after mild COVID-19. From the 5' RACE reads, TCRdb called clonotypes with MiXCR, one entry per CDR3 protein. The table lists roughly 110,000 distinct CDR3 sequences, about 15% of them singletons. The material sequenced was PBMCs or a T cell subset sorted from them (not recorded which). The receptors here all came from an adult woman who had mild COVID-19 (a few samples of this study predate the infection). Cell type and time point are not known.

The chain combines TRBV12-3 or TRBV12-4 with TRBJ2-5; no definite D call. V was clipped by 3 bases and J by 1 base, with 15 bases between them. There are 16 residues in the CDR3. The CDR3 DNA reads as TGTGCCAGCAGTTTGGAGAACCTATATCTCCAAGAGACCCAGTACTTC. Translation: CASSLENLYLQETQYF.

This clonotype was seen repeatedly, ten times or more. CDR3 amino acids: CSVEDSGEASYEQYF. Written as DNA, the CDR3 is TGCAGCGTTGAAGATTCAGGGGAAGCTTCCTACGAGCAGTACTTC. The chain links TRBV29-1 to TRBJ2-7; D may be TRBD1 (6 bases). Per the germline V gene, CDR1 is SQVTM and CDR2 is ANQGSEA. Trimming removed 0 bases from V and 1 base from J, with 13 bases in between. The CDR3 runs 15 residues.

V gene TRBV24-1 combines with J gene TRBJ2-3; possible D gene TRBD2, 6 bases. V was clipped by 6 bases and J by 2 bases, with 8 bases between them. The CDR3 is 13 amino acids. Germline V gene sequence: CDR1 KGHDR, CDR2 SFDVKD. CDR3 sequence reads: CATSRGTTDTQYF. As DNA, the CDR3 is TGTGCCACCAGTCGCGGGACCACAGATACGCAGTATTTT.

This clonotype has a handful of counts. V and J are TRBV29-1 and TRBJ1-2; D perhaps matches TRBD1 (5 bases). Germline CDR1 SQVTM, CDR2 ANQGSEA. This CDR3 has 13 amino acids. The V gene lost 4 bases and the J gene lost 4 bases, with 13 bases spanning the gap. The CDR3 loop reads CSVVGGTGYGYTF. As DNA, the CDR3 is TGCAGCGTTGTCGGGGGGACCGGCTATGGCTACACCTTC.

CDR3 nucleotide sequence: TGTGCCAGCAGCTTAGGAGGGTGGGAACAGCCCCAGCATTTT. This gives the protein CASSLGGWEQPQHF. The chain has TRBV7-2 and TRBJ1-5; D is unresolved. The CDR3 runs to 14 residues. V was shortened by 1 base and J by 7 bases, with 11 bases between the two germline ends. The germline gives CDR1 SGHTA, CDR2 FQGNSA.

This clonotype was detected only a few times. The V call is TRBV7-9, the J call TRBJ2-7; the D gene is possibly TRBD2 (5 bases). Trimming removed 1 base from V and 5 bases from J, with 12 bases in between. The CDR3 is made up of 14 amino acids. Per germline, CDR1 SEHNR and CDR2 FQNEAQ (reference sequence). CDR3 protein: CASSLVTGSDEQYF. The CDR3 DNA reads TGTGCCAGCAGCTTAGTCACGGGGAGCGACGAGCAGTACTTC.

This clonotype was detected only a few times. The genes are TRBV10-3 and TRBJ2-1, with D unclear. Germline V gives CDR1 ENHRY, CDR2 SYGVKD. This CDR3 region has 14 residues. Trimming took off 0 bases at V and 4 bases at J, with 7 bases between the two ends. The CDR3 loop reads CAISESNKYNEQFF. The CDR3, as DNA: TGTGCCATCAGTGAGTCGAATAAATACAATGAGCAGTTCTTC.

Relative to its sample, this clonotype is medium-sized. J is TRBJ2-5 and V is TRBV4-2, with unresolved D. Trimming took off 0 bases at V and 1 base at J, with 6 bases between the two ends. Germline V gene sequence: CDR1 LGHNA, CDR2 YNFKEQ. The CDR3 contains 14 residues. CDR3 DNA sequence: TGTGCCAGCAGCCAAGAGGCAGGCCAAGAGACCCAGTACTTC. It specifies CASSQEAGQETQYF.

The chain links TRBV7-6 to TRBJ2-7; D perhaps matches TRBD1 (6 bases). Trimming left V 6 bases short and J 0 bases short, with 15 bases between. In germline, CDR1 is SGHVS, CDR2 FNYEAQ. The CDR3 is made up of 15 amino acids. CDR3 sequence: CASRSLQGSSYEQYV. The CDR3 region has the DNA TGTGCCAGCAGGAGCTTACAGGGAAGCTCCTACGAGCAGTACGTC.

The rearrangement uses TRBV9 and TRBJ1-1, with 7 bases matching TRBD1. Trimming removed 0 bases from V and 1 base from J; junction bases left unmatched: 6. This CDR3 is 16 amino acids long. Germline V gene sequence: CDR1 SGDLS, CDR2 YYNGEE. CDR3 loop: CASSVVGGGSNTEAFF. In DNA form, the CDR3 reads TGTGCCAGCAGCGTAGTGGGAGGGGGCTCGAACACTGAAGCTTTCTTT.

This clonotype appeared a few times. The V gene is TRBV20-1, the J gene TRBJ2-5, with D perhaps assigned TRBD1 or TRBD2 (5 bases each). Trimming left V 5 bases short and J 7 bases short, with 17 bases between. This CDR3 comprises 13 residues. CDR1 is DFQATT, CDR2 SNEGSKA, per germline (reference sequence). CDR3 amino acids: CSAPQRGTGTQYF. The CDR3 bases are TGCAGTGCTCCACAACGGGGAACAGGGACCCAGTACTTC.

The chain couples TRBV27 to TRBJ1-1; D is ambiguous. Trimming shortened V by 4 bases and J by 3 bases, and 9 bases separated the two germline ends. The CDR3 runs 13 residues. Germline CDR1 MNHEY, CDR2 SMNVEV (reference sequence). CDR3 bases: TGTGCCAGCAGTTGGGGTTGGGACACTGAAGCTTTCTTT. Protein: CASSWGWDTEAFF.

This clonotype was seen a handful of times. This rearrangement joins TRBV6-1 to TRBJ1-1; 10 bases are a match to TRBD1. The V gene end was trimmed by 4 bases and the J gene end by 1 base; junction bases not matched to a gene: 6. This CDR3 is built from 16 residues. Germline V gene sequence: CDR1 MNHNS, CDR2 SASEGT. The CDR3 is CASSGRGQGPNTEAFF. The CDR3 nucleotides read TGTGCCAGCAGTGGGAGGGGACAGGGGCCGAACACTGAAGCTTTCTTT.

This sequence joins TRBV24-1 and TRBJ2-3; 8 nucleotides agree with TRBD2. Germline loops: CDR1 KGHDR, CDR2 SFDVKD. V gave up 10 bases and J gave up 2 bases; unmatched junction bases: 13. The CDR3 spans 16 residues. The CDR3: CATSSGRAGDTDTQYF. The DNA for the CDR3 is TGTGCCACGTCGTCAGGGAGAGCGGGAGACACAGATACGCAGTATTTT.

Only a few counts were recorded for this clonotype. V usage is TRBV9 and J usage is TRBJ2-1; a weak D match, TRBD2 (6 bases). The germline CDR1 and CDR2 sequences are SGDLS and YYNGEE. With 4 bases removed from V and 4 bases from J, the gap between germline ends came to 18 bases. The CDR3 is 16 residues long. For the CDR3, the DNA is TGTGCCAGCAGCACCGGGGGTAGCGGAGCTTACAATGAGCAGTTCTTC. Translated: CASSTGGSGAYNEQFF. The whole variable domain, remainder taken from reference TRBV9 and TRBJ2-1, is DSGVTQTPKHLITATGQRVTLRCSPRSGDLSVYWYQQSLDQGLQFLIQYYNGEERAKGNILERFSAQQFPDLHSELNLSSLELGDSALYFCASSTGGSGAYNEQFFGPGTRLTVL.

This clonotype was recorded at least ten times. J is TRBJ1-1 and V is TRBV20-1; D remains ambiguous. The CDR3 spans 13 residues. Trimming removed 3 bases at V and 2 bases at J, with 10 bases between. Germline V gene sequence: CDR1 DFQATT, CDR2 SNEGSKA (reference sequence). CDR3 amino acids: CSASLWRNTEAFF. CDR3 in DNA: TGCAGTGCTAGTCTGTGGCGAAACACTGAAGCTTTCTTT.

The chain carries TRBV9 and TRBJ2-3, with D possibly being TRBD1 or TRBD2 (5 bases each). Germline assignment: CDR1 SGDLS and CDR2 YYNGEE. V lost 0 bases to trimming and J lost 6 bases, with 17 bases between them. This CDR3 spans 16 amino acids. This CDR3 reads CASSVGRTGLEDTQYF. The CDR3 DNA follows: TGTGCCAGCAGCGTAGGGCGGACGGGGCTTGAGGATACGCAGTATTTT.

Only a few counts were recorded for this clonotype. The V call is TRBV27, the J call TRBJ2-5, with TRBD2 identical over 16 bases. This CDR3 region has 17 residues. The junction had 8 bases not matched to a gene; V was cut back by 5 bases and J by 5 bases. Germline V lookup: CDR1 MNHEY, CDR2 SMNVEV (reference sequence). CDR3 in amino acids: CASSLGTSGRAMETQYF. The CDR3 DNA is TGTGCCAGCAGTCTCGGGACTAGCGGGAGGGCCATGGAGACCCAGTACTTC.